Below are 20 T cell receptor beta chains sequenced from a single sample in a study of blood T cell repertoires in COVID-19. Using immunoSEQ multiplex PCR, the repertoire was profiled, and TCRdb retains in-frame clones only, with some absent. The sample records approximately 250,000 clones, more than 75% being singletons. Material for sequencing was peripheral blood. These receptors were taken from a man aged 40-49 years with active or convalescent COVID-19.

The rearrangement uses TRBV24-1 and TRBJ1-1, with 8 nucleotides matching TRBD1. CDR3 length: 16 amino acids. CDR1 and CDR2 from the germline V gene are KGHDR and SFDVKD. Trimming took 7 bases from V and 2 from J; bases not matched to a gene: 11. The CDR3 coding sequence is TGTGCCACCAGACCCCATGGACAGGGACTTAACACTGAAGCTTTCTTT. Protein product: CATRPHGQGLNTEAFF.

V is TRBV7-8 and J is TRBJ1-1, with D perhaps TRBD1 (5 bases). CDR1 is SGHVS, CDR2 FQNEAQ, per germline. CDR3 length: 14 residues. V was trimmed by 4 bases and J by 7 bases, leaving 16 bases between them. CDR3 bases: TGTGCCAGCAGCTCCGACAGATCCTTCGATGAAGCTTTCTTT. Translated, it gives CASSSDRSFDEAFF.

J is TRBJ2-5 and V is TRBV2; possible D gene TRBD2, 5 bases. The CDR3 length is 15 residues. V was pared by 6 bases and J by 0 bases, with 14 bases between. CDR1 SNHLY and CDR2 FYNNEI come from the germline V gene. CDR3: CASRPLLANQETQYF. As DNA, the CDR3 is TGTGCCAGCAGGCCCCTCCTAGCCAACCAAGAGACCCAGTACTTC.

The chain joins TRBV6-6 to TRBJ1-2; possible D gene TRBD1, 5 bases. This CDR3 is built from 15 residues. The germline V gene encodes CDR1 MNHNY and CDR2 SVGAGI (reference sequence). Trimming pared 2 bases from V and 2 bases from J, leaving 12 bases between. The CDR3 nucleotides are TGTGCCAGCAGTTACGCCCTGGACATGAACTATGGCTACACCTTC. It is translated as CASSYALDMNYGYTF.

This clone was observed a single time. The J gene is TRBJ2-5, the V gene TRBV30; 7 bases are shared with TRBD2. The J segment lost 7 bases and the V segment lost 0 bases, leaving 2 bases of the junction unmatched. The germline V gene has CDR1 GTSNPN and CDR2 SVGIG (reference sequence). The CDR3 extends over 12 amino acids. Here the CDR3 DNA reads TGTGCCTGGAGTGTACCGGGGGGGACCCAGTACTTC. As protein: CAWSVPGGTQYF.

The chain has TRBV5-4 and TRBJ2-3, with a weak D call TRBD2 (7 bases). This CDR3 is built from 15 residues. Germline CDR1 reads SGHNT; CDR2 reads YYREEE (reference sequence). V lost 2 bases and J 5 bases, leaving 15 bases between the germline ends. DNA for the CDR3: TGTGCCAGCAGCTTTAGAGGGGAGGGGGGAGATACGCAGTATTTT. Translating it yields CASSFRGEGGDTQYF. The full variable domain, completed using reference TRBV5-4 and TRBJ2-3, is ETGVTQSPTHLIKTRGQQVTLRCSSQSGHNTVSWYQQALGQGPQFIFQYYREEENGRGNFPPRFSGLQFPNYSSELNVNALELDDSALYLCASSFRGEGGDTQYFGPGTRLTVL.

The gene calls are TRBV4-1 and TRBJ1-6; 8 positions match TRBD1. The V segment lost 2 bases and the J segment 5 bases; nucleotides outside the gene matches: 8. CDR1 MGHRA and CDR2 YSYEKL come from the germline V gene. The CDR3 consists of 17 residues. CDR3 DNA sequence: TGCGCCAGCAGCCAAATCCTCGGGACAGGAAATAATTCACCCCTCCACTTT. Protein: CASSQILGTGNNSPLHF.

The chain uses TRBV18 and TRBJ2-1, with 10 bases lining up with TRBD2. The germline CDR1 and CDR2 sequences are KGHSH and LQKENI. Trimming cost V 5 bases and J 10 bases; bases outside gene matches: 11. The CDR3 spans 15 residues. This chain's CDR3 is CASSSGLADVFEQFF. The CDR3, as DNA: TGTGCCAGCTCATCTGGACTAGCGGACGTTTTCGAGCAGTTCTTC.

The rearrangement uses TRBV24-1 and TRBJ1-2; D remains unclear. Between the trimmed V and J ends, which lost 3 bases and 5 bases, there was a span of 6 bases. Per germline, CDR1 KGHDR and CDR2 SFDVKD. The CDR3 length is 12 residues. The CDR3 DNA reads TGTGCCACCAGTGATCAACATTATGGCTACACCTTC. Residues: CATSDQHYGYTF.

Concerning this clone: Other DNA sequences of this sample code for an identical CDR3. The chain joins TRBV5-1 to TRBJ2-5; 10 bases agree with TRBD1. Germline V gene lookup returns CDR1 SGHRS and CDR2 YFSETQ. The junction had 4 bases not matched to a gene; V was cut back by 0 bases and J by 5 bases. The CDR3 extends over 15 amino acids. DNA for the CDR3: TGCGCCAGCAGCTTGGGACAGGGGGCGCGTGAGACCCAGTACTTC. This codes for CASSLGQGARETQYF.

The rearrangement links TRBV7-2 to TRBJ2-3; 10 bases map to TRBD2. The J segment lost 4 bases and the V segment lost 5 bases, leaving 3 bases of the junction unmatched. The germline CDR1 and CDR2 sequences are SGHTA and FQGNSA. The CDR3 is 14 amino acids. The CDR3 bases are TGTGCCAGCAGCCCTGGACTAGCGGCAGATACGCAGTATTTT. It specifies CASSPGLAADTQYF.

The chain is built from TRBV19 and TRBJ1-2; a possible D gene is TRBD1 (5 bases). Trimming pared 1 base from V and 6 bases from J, leaving 12 bases between. The V gene's germline CDR1 is LNHDA and CDR2 SQIVND (reference sequence). This CDR3 region has 14 residues. Written as DNA, the CDR3 is TGTGCCAGTAGTATAGGGGGCGAGTATCATGGCTACACCTTC. Amino acid sequence: CASSIGGEYHGYTF.

V and J are TRBV7-9 and TRBJ1-3, with D possibly being TRBD1 (5 bases). Germline loops: CDR1 SEHNR, CDR2 FQNEAQ (reference sequence). V was shortened by 2 bases and J by 2 bases, with 10 bases between the two germline ends. This CDR3 is 15 amino acids long. The CDR3: CASSLSGAAGNTIYF. The DNA for the CDR3 is TGTGCCAGCAGCTTAAGTGGGGCTGCTGGAAACACCATATATTTT.

The chain recombines TRBV2 with TRBJ1-6, with 8 positions matching TRBD1. The ends lost 3 bases at V and 18 bases at J; junction bases unmatched: 4. The germline CDR1 and CDR2 sequences are SNHLY and FYNNEI. This CDR3 region has 11 residues. In DNA, the CDR3 is TGTGCCAGCAGTGAGGACAGGGTTCCCCACTTT. It translates to CASSEDRVPHF.

The J gene is TRBJ1-6, the V gene TRBV5-1, with 8 nucleotides matching TRBD1. The CDR3 loop spans 18 amino acids. CDR1 and CDR2 (germline): SGHRS, YFSETQ. V shed 3 bases and J 5 bases; nucleotides not matched to a gene: 13. CDR3 amino acids: CASSSRGPRGADNSPLHF. The DNA of the CDR3 is TGCGCCAGCAGCTCCAGGGGGCCCCGCGGCGCGGATAATTCACCCCTCCACTTT.

Only a few counts were recorded for this clone. This chain joins TRBV12-3 or TRBV12-4 and TRBJ1-1; 10 bases are shared with TRBD1. The CDR3 length is 12 residues. V lost 6 bases, J lost 11 bases, and 6 bases stayed unmatched. CDR3 nucleotides: TGTGCCAGCAGCAGGGACAGGGGCATGGCTTTCTTT. It specifies CASSRDRGMAFF.

A few counts support this clone. The chain recombines TRBV4-1 with TRBJ1-6, with 7 bases that match TRBD1. Germline lookup yields CDR1 MGHRA and CDR2 YSYEKL. With V trimmed by 2 bases and J by 8 bases, 24 bases remained unmatched. This CDR3 region has 21 residues. The CDR3 bases are TGCGCCAGCAGCCAAAAGGGCCTAGGGCTGGGCGCAGGGGGAAAGGATTCACCCCTCCACTTT. Amino acids: CASSQKGLGLGAGGKDSPLHF.

V gene TRBV30 combines with J gene TRBJ2-5, with TRBD2 matching 7 bases. Trimming cost V 1 base and J 5 bases; bases outside gene matches: 1. The CDR3 spans 12 residues. Germline V CDR1 and CDR2: GTSNPN, SVGIG (reference sequence). This CDR3 is CAWSDSGETQYF. CDR3 coding DNA: TGTGCCTGGAGTGATAGCGGGGAGACCCAGTACTTC. Supplemented by reference TRBV30 and TRBJ2-5, the full variable domain reads SQTIHQWPATLVQPVGSPLSLECTVEGTSNPNLYWYRQAAGRGLQLLFYSVGIGQISSEVPQNLSASRPQDRQFILSSKKLLLSDSGFYLCAWSDSGETQYFGPGTRLLVL.

This clone was seen only once. The V and J genes are TRBV25-1 and TRBJ2-1; D call uncertain. V lost 3 bases and J lost 9, with 6 bases in between. The germline CDR1 and CDR2 sequences are MGHDK and SYGVNS. CDR3 length: 11 amino acids. CDR3 loop: CASSDFIEQFF. For the CDR3, the DNA is TGTGCCAGCAGTGATTTCATTGAGCAGTTCTTC. Full variable domain (missing parts from reference TRBV25-1 and TRBJ2-1): EADIYQTPRYLVIGTGKKITLECSQTMGHDKMYWYQQDPGMELHLIHYSYGVNSTEKGDLSSESTVSRIRTEHFPLTLESARPSHTSQYLCASSDFIEQFFGPGTRLTVL.

The chain has TRBV24-1 and TRBJ2-5; the D gene is possibly TRBD1 (6 bases). The CDR3 is 14 residues long. Germline CDR1 and CDR2: KGHDR and SFDVKD. Trimming took off 4 bases at V and 7 bases at J, with 15 bases between the two ends. CDR3 protein: CATSEPTGSGTQYF. The CDR3 DNA reads TGTGCCACCAGTGAACCTACAGGGAGCGGGACCCAGTACTTC.